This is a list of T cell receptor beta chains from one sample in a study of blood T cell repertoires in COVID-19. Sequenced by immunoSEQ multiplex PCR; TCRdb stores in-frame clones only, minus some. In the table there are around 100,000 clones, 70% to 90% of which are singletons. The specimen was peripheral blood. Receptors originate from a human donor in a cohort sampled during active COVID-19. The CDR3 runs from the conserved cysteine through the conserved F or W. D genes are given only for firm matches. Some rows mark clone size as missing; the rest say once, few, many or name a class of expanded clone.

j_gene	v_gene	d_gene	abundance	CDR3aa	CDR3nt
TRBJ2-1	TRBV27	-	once	CASAYLRLVEQFF	TGTGCCAGCGCCTACCTTCGACTAGTTGAGCAGTTCTTC
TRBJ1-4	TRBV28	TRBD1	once	CASSLRGRGTNEKLFF	TGTGCCAGCAGTTTAAGGGGGCGCGGAACTAATGAAAAACTGTTTTTT
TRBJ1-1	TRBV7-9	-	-	CASSDRENTEAFF	TGTGCCAGCAGCGACCGGGAAAACACTGAAGCTTTCTTT
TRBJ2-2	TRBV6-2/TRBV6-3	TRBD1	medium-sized	CASSYFGQGLTGELFF	TGTGCCAGCAGTTACTTTGGACAGGGTCTCACCGGGGAGCTGTTTTTT
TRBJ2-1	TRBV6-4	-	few	CASSSSGTGGYNEQFF	TGTGCCAGCAGTTCCTCCGGGACTGGAGGATACAATGAGCAGTTCTTC
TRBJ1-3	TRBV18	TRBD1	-	CASSLDRDSSGNTIYF	TGTGCCAGCTCTTTGGACAGGGATAGCTCTGGAAACACCATATATTTT
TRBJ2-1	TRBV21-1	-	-	CASSKATGGGLAGIYNEQFF	TGTGCCAGCAGCAAAGCGACCGGGGGGGGACTAGCGGGCATTTACAATGAGCAGTTCTTC
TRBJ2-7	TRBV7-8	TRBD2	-	CASKSLAGPYEQYF	TGTGCCAGCAAATCCCTAGCGGGACCTTACGAGCAGTACTTC
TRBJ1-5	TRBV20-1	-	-	CSARDQTGGHF	TGCAGTGCTAGAGATCAAACAGGCGGGCATTTT
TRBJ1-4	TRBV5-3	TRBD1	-	CARSRGSTDRAPNEKLFF	TGTGCCAGAAGCCGAGGTTCTACGGACAGGGCACCTAATGAAAAACTGTTTTTT
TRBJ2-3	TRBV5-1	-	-	CASSLAPQGSADTQYF	TGCGCCAGCAGCTTGGCTCCGCAGGGGAGTGCAGATACGCAGTATTTT
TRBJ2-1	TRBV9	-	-	CASSVGDSTYNEQFF	TGTGCCAGCAGCGTAGGCGACAGCACCTACAATGAGCAGTTCTTC
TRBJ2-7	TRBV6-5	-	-	CASSFYYEQYF	TGTGCCAGCAGTTTTTACTACGAGCAGTACTTC
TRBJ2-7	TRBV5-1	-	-	CASSLPGGDEQYF	TGCGCCAGCAGCTTACCAGGCGGGGACGAGCAGTACTTC
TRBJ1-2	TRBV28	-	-	CASSLMGRTANGYTF	TGTGCCAGCAGTTTGATGGGTAGAACAGCTAATGGCTACACCTTC
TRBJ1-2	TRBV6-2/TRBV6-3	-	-	CASSYSRNYGYTF	TGTGCCAGCAGTTACTCTCGGAACTATGGCTACACCTTC
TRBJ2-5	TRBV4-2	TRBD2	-	CASSQDLFSGRAKETQYF	TGTGCCAGCAGCCAAGATCTGTTTAGCGGGAGGGCAAAAGAGACCCAGTACTTC
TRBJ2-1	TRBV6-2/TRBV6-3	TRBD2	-	CASSPSGIEQFF	TGTGCCAGCAGCCCGAGCGGGATTGAGCAGTTCTTC
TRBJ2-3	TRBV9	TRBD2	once	CASSVGTSGSSTQYF	TGTGCCAGCAGCGTCGGGACTAGCGGGAGCTCTACGCAGTATTTT
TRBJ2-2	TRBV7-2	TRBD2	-	CASSLQLAGGISTGELFF	TGTGCCAGCAGCTTACAGTTAGCGGGAGGAATTTCCACCGGGGAGCTGTTTTTT
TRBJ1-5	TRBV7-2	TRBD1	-	CASSRGQGGNQPQHF	TGTGCCAGCAGCCGGGGACAGGGAGGAAATCAGCCCCAGCATTTT
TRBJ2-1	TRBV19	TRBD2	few	CASRRLAVTYNEQFF	TGTGCCAGTCGGAGACTAGCGGTAACCTACAATGAGCAGTTCTTC
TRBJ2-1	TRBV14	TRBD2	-	CASSPLLAGGTSYNEQFF	TGTGCCAGCAGCCCCCTACTAGCGGGAGGCACCTCCTACAATGAGCAGTTCTTC
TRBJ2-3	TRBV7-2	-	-	CASSLVLGRPSTDTQYF	TGTGCCAGCAGCTTAGTTTTGGGGAGGCCTAGCACAGATACGCAGTATTTT
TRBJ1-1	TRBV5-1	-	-	CASSLVGQENTEAFF	TGCGCCAGCAGCTTGGTTGGACAAGAGAACACTGAAGCTTTCTTT
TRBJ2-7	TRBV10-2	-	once	CASSDRGRTGEQYF	TGCGCCAGCAGTGATCGGGGGAGAACGGGCGAGCAGTACTTC
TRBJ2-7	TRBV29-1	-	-	CSVLIRVLSGEQYF	TGCAGCGTTCTGATACGGGTACTGTCGGGCGAGCAGTACTTC
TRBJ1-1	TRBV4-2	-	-	CASSQDRENTEAFF	TGTGCCAGCAGCCAAGATCGGGAGAACACTGAAGCTTTCTTT
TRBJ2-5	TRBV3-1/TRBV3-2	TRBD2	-	CASSQSGAGAQYF	TGTGCCAGCAGCCAGAGCGGTGCGGGGGCCCAGTACTTC